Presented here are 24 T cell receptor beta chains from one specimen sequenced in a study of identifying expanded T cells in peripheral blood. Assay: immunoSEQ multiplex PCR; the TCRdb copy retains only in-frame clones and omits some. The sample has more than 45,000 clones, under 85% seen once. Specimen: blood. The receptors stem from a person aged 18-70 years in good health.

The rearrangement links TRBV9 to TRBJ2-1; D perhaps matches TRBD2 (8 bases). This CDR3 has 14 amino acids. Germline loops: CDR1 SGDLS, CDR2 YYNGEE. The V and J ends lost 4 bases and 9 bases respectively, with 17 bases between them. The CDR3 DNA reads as TGTGCCAGCAGCCTCGGGAGGGGGCGGACTGAGCAGTTCTTC. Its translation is CASSLGRGRTEQFF. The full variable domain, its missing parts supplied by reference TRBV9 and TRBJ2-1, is DSGVTQTPKHLITATGQRVTLRCSPRSGDLSVYWYQQSLDQGLQFLIQYYNGEERAKGNILERFSAQQFPDLHSELNLSSLELGDSALYFCASSLGRGRTEQFFGPGTRLTVL.

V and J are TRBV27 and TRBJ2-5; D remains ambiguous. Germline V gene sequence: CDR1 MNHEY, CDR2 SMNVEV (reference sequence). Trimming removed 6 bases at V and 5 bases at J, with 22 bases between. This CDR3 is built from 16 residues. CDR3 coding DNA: TGTGCCAGCAGAAAGGTGAGGTCAGTTAGGTCGGAGACCCAGTACTTC. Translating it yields CASRKVRSVRSETQYF.

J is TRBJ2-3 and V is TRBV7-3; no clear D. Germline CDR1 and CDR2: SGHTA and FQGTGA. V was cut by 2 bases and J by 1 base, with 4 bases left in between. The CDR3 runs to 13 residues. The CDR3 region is CASSLFRTDTQYF. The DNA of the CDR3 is TGTGCCAGCAGCTTATTCCGCACAGATACGCAGTATTTT.

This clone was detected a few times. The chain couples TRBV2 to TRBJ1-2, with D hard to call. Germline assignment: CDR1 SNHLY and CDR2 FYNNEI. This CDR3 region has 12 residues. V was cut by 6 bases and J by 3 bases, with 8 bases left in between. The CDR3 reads CASRDAYYGYTF. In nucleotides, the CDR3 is TGTGCCAGCAGGGACGCATACTATGGCTACACCTTC.

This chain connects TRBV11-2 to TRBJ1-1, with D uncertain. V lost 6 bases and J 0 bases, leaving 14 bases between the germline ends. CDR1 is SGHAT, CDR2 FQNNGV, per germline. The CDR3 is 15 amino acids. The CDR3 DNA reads TGTGCCAGCAGTCCACAAGGTGGAGTGAACACTGAAGCTTTCTTT. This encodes CASSPQGGVNTEAFF. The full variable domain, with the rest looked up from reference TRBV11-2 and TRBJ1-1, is EAGVAQSPRYKIIEKRQSVAFWCNPISGHATLYWYQQILGQGPKLLIQFQNNGVVDDSQLPKDRFSAERLKGVDSTLKIQPAKLEDSAVYLCASSPQGGVNTEAFFGQGTRLTVV.

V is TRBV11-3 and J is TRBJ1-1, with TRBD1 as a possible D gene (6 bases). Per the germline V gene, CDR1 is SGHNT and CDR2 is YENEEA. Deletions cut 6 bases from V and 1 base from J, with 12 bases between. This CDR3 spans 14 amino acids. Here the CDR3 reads CASSQGTGNTEAFF. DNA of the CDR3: TGTGCCAGCAGTCAGGGGACGGGGAACACTGAAGCTTTCTTT.

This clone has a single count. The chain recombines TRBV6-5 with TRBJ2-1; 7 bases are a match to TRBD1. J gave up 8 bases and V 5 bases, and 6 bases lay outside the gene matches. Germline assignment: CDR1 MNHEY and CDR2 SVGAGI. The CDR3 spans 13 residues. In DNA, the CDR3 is TGTGCCAGCAGTAAACGGGACAGCTATGAGCAGTTCTTC. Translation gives CASSKRDSYEQFF.

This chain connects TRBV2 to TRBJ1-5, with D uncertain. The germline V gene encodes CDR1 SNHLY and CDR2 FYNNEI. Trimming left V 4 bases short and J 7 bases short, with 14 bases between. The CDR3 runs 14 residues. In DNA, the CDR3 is TGTGCCAGCAGTGGCTCCAACCCGGGACAGCCCCAGCATTTT. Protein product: CASSGSNPGQPQHF.

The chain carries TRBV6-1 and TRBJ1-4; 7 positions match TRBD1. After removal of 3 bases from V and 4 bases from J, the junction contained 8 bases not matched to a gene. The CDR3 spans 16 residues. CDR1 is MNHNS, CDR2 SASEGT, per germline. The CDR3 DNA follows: TGTGCCAGCAGTGAGCGGACAGGACATGATAATGAAAAACTGTTTTTT. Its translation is CASSERTGHDNEKLFF.

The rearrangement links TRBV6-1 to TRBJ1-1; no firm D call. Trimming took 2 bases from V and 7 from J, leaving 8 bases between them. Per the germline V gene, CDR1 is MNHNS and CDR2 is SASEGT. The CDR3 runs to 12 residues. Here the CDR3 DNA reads TGTGCCAGCAGTGAAACTGGGTATGAAGCTTTCTTT. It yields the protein CASSETGYEAFF.

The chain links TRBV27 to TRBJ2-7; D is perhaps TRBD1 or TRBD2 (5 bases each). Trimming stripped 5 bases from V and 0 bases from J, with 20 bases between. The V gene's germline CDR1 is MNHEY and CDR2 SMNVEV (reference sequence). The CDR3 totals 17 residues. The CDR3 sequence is CASSPSLGDANSYEQYF. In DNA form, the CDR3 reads TGTGCCAGCAGTCCAAGTTTGGGGGACGCCAACTCCTACGAGCAGTACTTC.

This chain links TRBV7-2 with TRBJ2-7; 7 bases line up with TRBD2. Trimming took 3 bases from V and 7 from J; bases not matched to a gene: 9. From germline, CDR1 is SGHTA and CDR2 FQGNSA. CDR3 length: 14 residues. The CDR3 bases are TGTGCCAGCAGCTTTGGTGGGAGGGCCGGTGAGCAGTACTTC. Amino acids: CASSFGGRAGEQYF.

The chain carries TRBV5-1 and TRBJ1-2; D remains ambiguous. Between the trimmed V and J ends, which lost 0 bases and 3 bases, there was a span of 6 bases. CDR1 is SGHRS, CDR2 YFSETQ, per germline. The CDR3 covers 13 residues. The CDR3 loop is CASSLEADYGYTF. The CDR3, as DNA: TGCGCCAGCAGCTTGGAGGCAGACTATGGCTACACCTTC.

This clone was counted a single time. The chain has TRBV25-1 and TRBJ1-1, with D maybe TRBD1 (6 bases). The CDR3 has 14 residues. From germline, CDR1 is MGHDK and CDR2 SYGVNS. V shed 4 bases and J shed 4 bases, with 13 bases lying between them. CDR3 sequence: CASSGPSGVTEAFF. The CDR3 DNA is TGTGCCAGCAGTGGCCCCTCAGGGGTCACTGAAGCTTTCTTT.

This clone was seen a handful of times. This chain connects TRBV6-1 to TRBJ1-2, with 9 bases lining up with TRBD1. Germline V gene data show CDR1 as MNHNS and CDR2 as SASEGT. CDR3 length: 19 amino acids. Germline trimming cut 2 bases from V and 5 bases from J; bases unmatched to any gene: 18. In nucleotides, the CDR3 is TGTGCCAGCAGTGAACGATTAGGGACAGGGAGCCTCCGAACTTATGGCTACACCTTC. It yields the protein CASSERLGTGSLRTYGYTF.

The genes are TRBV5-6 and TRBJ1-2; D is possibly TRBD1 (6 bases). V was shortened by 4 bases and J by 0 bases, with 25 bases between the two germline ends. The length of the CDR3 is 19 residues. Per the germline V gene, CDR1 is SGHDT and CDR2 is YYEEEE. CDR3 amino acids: CASSQEPWGATSANYGYTF. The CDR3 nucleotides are TGTGCCAGCAGCCAGGAACCTTGGGGGGCTACCTCAGCTAACTATGGCTACACCTTC.

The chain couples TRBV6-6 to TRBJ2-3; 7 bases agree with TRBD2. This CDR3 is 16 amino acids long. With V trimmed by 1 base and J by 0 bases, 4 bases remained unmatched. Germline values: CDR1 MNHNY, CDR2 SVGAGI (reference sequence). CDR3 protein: CASSYFAGASTDTQYF. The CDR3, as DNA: TGTGCCAGCAGTTACTTCGCGGGAGCCAGCACAGATACGCAGTATTTT.

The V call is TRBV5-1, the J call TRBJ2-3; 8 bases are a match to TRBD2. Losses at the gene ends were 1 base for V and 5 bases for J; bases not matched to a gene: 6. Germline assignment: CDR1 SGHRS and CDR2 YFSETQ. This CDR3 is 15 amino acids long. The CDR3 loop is CASSLLAGGQDTQYF. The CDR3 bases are TGCGCCAGCAGCTTGCTTGCGGGGGGCCAAGATACGCAGTATTTT.

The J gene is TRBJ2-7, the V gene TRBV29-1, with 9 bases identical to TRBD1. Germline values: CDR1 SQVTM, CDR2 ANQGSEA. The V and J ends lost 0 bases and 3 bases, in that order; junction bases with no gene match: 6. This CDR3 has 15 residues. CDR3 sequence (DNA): TGCAGCGTTGAAGAATACCGGGACAGGGTCTACGAGCAGTACTTC. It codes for CSVEEYRDRVYEQYF.

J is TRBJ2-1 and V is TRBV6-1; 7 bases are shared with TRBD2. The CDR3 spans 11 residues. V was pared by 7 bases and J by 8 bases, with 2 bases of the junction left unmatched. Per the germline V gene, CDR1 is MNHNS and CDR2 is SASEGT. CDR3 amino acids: CASTAGYEQFF. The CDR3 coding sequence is TGTGCCAGCACAGCGGGATATGAGCAGTTCTTC.

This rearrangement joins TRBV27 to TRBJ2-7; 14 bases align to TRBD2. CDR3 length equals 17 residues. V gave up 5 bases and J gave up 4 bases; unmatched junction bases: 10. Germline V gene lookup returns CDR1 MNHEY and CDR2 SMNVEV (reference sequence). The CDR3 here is CASSKSGTSGRIYEQYF. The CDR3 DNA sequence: TGTGCCAGCAGTAAATCCGGGACTAGCGGGAGAATTTACGAGCAGTACTTC.

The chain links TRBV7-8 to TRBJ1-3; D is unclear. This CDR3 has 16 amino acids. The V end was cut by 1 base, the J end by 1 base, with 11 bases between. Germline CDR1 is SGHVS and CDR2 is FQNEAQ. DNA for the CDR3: TGTGCCAGCAGCTTAGGGCAGCGGACGTCTGGAAACACCATATATTTT. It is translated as CASSLGQRTSGNTIYF.

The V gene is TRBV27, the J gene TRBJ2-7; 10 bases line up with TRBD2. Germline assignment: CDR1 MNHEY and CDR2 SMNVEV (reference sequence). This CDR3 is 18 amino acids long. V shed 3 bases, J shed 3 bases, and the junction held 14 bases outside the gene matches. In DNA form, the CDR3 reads TGTGCCAGCAGTTTGACGTTGGCTAGCGGGAGTTCTTACTACGAGCAGTACTTC. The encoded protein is CASSLTLASGSSYYEQYF.

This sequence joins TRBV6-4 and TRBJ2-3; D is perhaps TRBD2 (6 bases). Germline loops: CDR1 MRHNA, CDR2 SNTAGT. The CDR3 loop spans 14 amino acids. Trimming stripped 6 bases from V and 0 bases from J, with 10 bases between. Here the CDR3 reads CASSAGTSTDTQYF. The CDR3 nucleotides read TGTGCCAGCAGCGCCGGGACTAGCACAGATACGCAGTATTTT.